This T cell receptor beta chain was profiled in a study of blood T cells in healthy people across ages (dated by TCRdb to the mid-2010s). With regard to the full study: Template switching captured roughly one uniquely barcoded TCR beta cDNA molecule per two T cells in model experiments. The study measured age-related changes in TCR beta repertoire diversity using deep sequencing normalized with unique cDNA molecular identifiers. For two donors (one aged 18 to 30 and one aged 80 or older), the study analyzed two additional independent replicas of 1 million unique cDNA reads from the same blood draw. The donors were split into four age groups: young (average around 17 years), middle-aged (more than 35), aged (about 62) and long-lived (about 74). To avoid experimental bias, donors of different ages were distributed randomly across sequencing lanes. The study at large found these results: Because donor CMV infection status was unknown, age-related changes in expanded clonotypes were potentially confounded. Bulk unsorted PBMC profiling prevented conclusive comparison of naive and antigen-experienced compartments. Estimates of total diversity based on one million sequenced T cells were regarded as lower bounds and as underestimates. Compared with the aged group, the long-lived group had more naive CD4+ T cells, fewer expanded clones and increased TCR diversity, suggesting age selection. A strong correlation was found between observed TCR beta diversity and the percentage of naive T cells measured by flow cytometry. Observed TCR beta diversity per million T cells fell roughly linearly with age, and a significant reduction was already apparent by age about 38.

This clonotype showed up many times. Its antigen remains undetermined. Per-nucleotide qualities are absent, and no much larger clonotype sits a single base away. The roughly 38 donors, aged about 6 to 100 years, were systemically healthy Caucasian individuals from Russia. Each donor gave approximately 9.3 milliliters of peripheral blood, collected into EDTA-treated Vacutainer tubes. PBMCs were isolated by Ficoll-Paque density-gradient centrifugation, with at least 6 million obtained per sample. Trizol reagent was used to extract total RNA from the PBMCs, yielding at least 5.5 micrograms per sample. For every donor, an aliquot of PBMCs went through flow cytometry to measure the percentages of naive CD45RAhigh/CD27high T cells. To prepare the library, 5' RACE was applied. These reads were obtained on an Illumina HiSeq 2500. A second roughly 6 to 12 cycle PCR used a sample-barcoded 5' primer and a J-beta primer mix. A template-switch 5' adaptor carrying 12 random nucleotides introduced a unique molecular identifier onto each TCR beta cDNA molecule. Each sample yielded at least 2.5 million CDR3-containing paired-end reads. First-strand cDNA was synthesized from all RNA with the Mint cDNA synthesis kit, primed by a TRBC-specific oligonucleotide. After uracil-DNA glycosylase treatment, a first 18-cycle PCR used universal primers M1SS and BC2_uni_R on all cDNA. The authors' pipeline ran thus. For normalization, 1 million high-quality reads were randomly selected from each sample, with every read carrying a distinct molecular identifier. Reads with shared molecular identifiers were discarded instead of being binned into consensus sequences. MiTCR, run with a Q25 quality threshold and the strictest error-elimination algorithm, handled CDR3 identification, clonotype clustering and error correction. A nonparametric unseen species model with Euler transformation was used to estimate lower-bound total TCR beta diversity. TCRdb trimmed the raw reads at Q25, called clones with MiXCR and kept productive beta chains. Records with the same CDR3 protein are collapsed into one entry carrying the most frequent genes and DNA. The V and J calls here are based on TCRdb, not the publication. This sample is represented by about 700,000 distinct CDR3 sequences; 32% of them were singletons. The top ten hold 15% of the sample.

Sequences SGHDN (CDR1) and FVKESK (CDR2) are obtained from the germline V gene. Trimming removed 3 bases from V and 5 bases from J; the gene matches leave 9 bases unexplained. Inclusive of the bounding cysteine and phenylalanine, the CDR3 is 16 residues long. The entry retains the CDR3 DNA only, 48 bases that are in frame from base 1. This receptor was taken from a woman of 80 years or more in good health. Donor details come from another sample of the same person, matched by shared clones. Source material: blood. This chain joins TRBV14 to TRBJ2-5; 10 bases in between match TRBD2. This receptor carries the CDR3 CASSQRGGLARETQYF. The bases read TGTGCCAGCAGCCAGAGGGGGGGACTAGCGAGGGAGACCCAGTACTTC.